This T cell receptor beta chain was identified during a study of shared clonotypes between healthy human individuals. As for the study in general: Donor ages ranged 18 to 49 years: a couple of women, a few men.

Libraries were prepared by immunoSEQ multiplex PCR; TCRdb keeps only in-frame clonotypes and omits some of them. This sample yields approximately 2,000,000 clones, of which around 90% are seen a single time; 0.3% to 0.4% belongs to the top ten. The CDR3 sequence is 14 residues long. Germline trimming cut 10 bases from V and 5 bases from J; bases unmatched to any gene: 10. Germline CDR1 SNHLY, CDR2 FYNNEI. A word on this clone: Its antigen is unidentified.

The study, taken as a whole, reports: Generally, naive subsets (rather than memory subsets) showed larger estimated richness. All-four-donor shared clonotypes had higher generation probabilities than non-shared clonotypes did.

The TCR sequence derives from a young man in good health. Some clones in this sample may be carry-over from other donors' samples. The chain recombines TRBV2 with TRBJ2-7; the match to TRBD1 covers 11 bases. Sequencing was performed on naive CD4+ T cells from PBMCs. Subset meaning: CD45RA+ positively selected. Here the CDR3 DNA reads TGTGCCACTCACTCCGGGACAGGGGGTCACGAGCAGTACTTC. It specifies CATHSGTGGHEQYF.